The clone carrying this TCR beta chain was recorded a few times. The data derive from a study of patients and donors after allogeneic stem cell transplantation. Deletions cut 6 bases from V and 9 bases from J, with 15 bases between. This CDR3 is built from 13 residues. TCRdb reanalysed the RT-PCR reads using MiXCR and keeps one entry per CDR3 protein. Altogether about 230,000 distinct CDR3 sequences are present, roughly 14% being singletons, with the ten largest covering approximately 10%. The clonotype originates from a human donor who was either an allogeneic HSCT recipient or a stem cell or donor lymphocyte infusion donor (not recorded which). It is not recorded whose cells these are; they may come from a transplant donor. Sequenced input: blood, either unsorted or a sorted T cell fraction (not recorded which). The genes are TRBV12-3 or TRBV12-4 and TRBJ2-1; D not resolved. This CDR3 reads CASRWSSVPEQFF. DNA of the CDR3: TGTGCCAGCAGATGGTCTTCGGTTCCTGAGCAGTTCTTC.